Following are 26 T cell receptor beta chains from one sample sequenced in a study of blood T cell repertoires in COVID-19. Produced via immunoSEQ multiplex PCR; TCRdb's table is partial and in-frame only. The profile shows around 450,000 clones, around 89% of them singletons. The specimen was peripheral blood. The receptors were gathered from a woman between 25 and 40 years old with acute or convalescent COVID-19.

This rearrangement joins TRBV5-1 to TRBJ2-1, with a weak D call TRBD2 (7 bases). The germline CDR1 and CDR2 sequences are SGHRS and YFSETQ. Trimming shortened V by 4 bases and J by 0 bases, and 17 bases separated the two germline ends. The CDR3 covers 17 residues. This chain's CDR3 is CASSGGGLGSSYNEQFF. The CDR3 bases are TGCGCCAGCAGCGGGGGGGGCCTCGGCAGCTCCTACAATGAGCAGTTCTTC.

V gene TRBV5-8 combines with J gene TRBJ1-2; tentatively, D is TRBD1 (6 bases). Per germline, CDR1 SGHTS and CDR2 YDEGEE. With 9 bases removed from V and 5 bases from J, the gap between germline ends came to 17 bases. The CDR3 extends over 13 amino acids. Written as DNA, the CDR3 is TGTGCCACCCACAAGGGACACAGTTATGGCTACACCTTC. Translating gives CATHKGHSYGYTF.

This chain uses TRBV28 with TRBJ1-5; 8 bases fit TRBD1. Germline V lookup: CDR1 MDHEN, CDR2 SYDVKM. This CDR3 is built from 17 residues. With 2 bases clipped from V and 0 bases from J, the junction kept 6 bases outside the gene matches. CDR3 sequence reads: CASSLPDREYSNQPQHF. CDR3 sequence (DNA): TGTGCCAGCAGTTTACCGGACAGGGAGTATAGCAATCAGCCCCAGCATTTT.

The chain couples TRBV10-1 to TRBJ1-2; no reliable D call. This CDR3 has 14 residues. Germline V gene lookup returns CDR1 WNHNN and CDR2 SYGVQD (reference sequence). V was trimmed by 6 bases and J by 3 bases, leaving 14 bases between them. CDR3 residues: CASRPPGFDYGYTF. The CDR3 DNA sequence: TGCGCCAGCAGACCCCCGGGTTTCGACTATGGCTACACCTTC.

The genes are TRBV18 and TRBJ2-6; 7 bases are a match to TRBD1. Trimming took 1 base from V and 1 from J; bases not matched to a gene: 10. CDR1 is KGHSH, CDR2 LQKENI, per germline. CDR3 length: 19 amino acids. The CDR3 DNA reads TGTGCCAGCTCACCACAGGGGGCCATGTTAGCTTCTGGGGCCAACGTCCTGACTTTC. Translated: CASSPQGAMLASGANVLTF.

The chain carries TRBV5-1 and TRBJ1-6; the D gene is possibly TRBD1 (5 bases). CDR1 and CDR2 (germline): SGHRS, YFSETQ. The germline V and J ends were trimmed by 1 base and 6 bases, with 14 bases remaining between them. The CDR3 runs 16 residues. Here the CDR3 reads CASSLLLGGLNSPLHF. The CDR3 DNA sequence: TGCGCCAGCAGCTTGTTATTGGGGGGTCTTAATTCACCCCTCCACTTT.

V gene TRBV5-4 combines with J gene TRBJ2-1; maybe TRBD1 (5 bases). The CDR3 is made up of 17 amino acids. CDR1 SGHNT and CDR2 YYREEE come from the germline V gene (reference sequence). Trimming shortened V by 1 base and J by 0 bases, and 14 bases separated the two germline ends. CDR3 in amino acids: CASSLNLGPSSYNEQFF. The DNA for the CDR3 is TGTGCCAGCAGCTTGAATTTGGGGCCAAGCTCCTACAATGAGCAGTTCTTC.

The chain carries TRBV12-5 and TRBJ2-7; 11 bases match TRBD2. V lost 4 bases to trimming and J lost 0 bases; unmatched junction nucleotides: 17. This CDR3 has 20 amino acids. Germline CDR1 reads LGHNT; CDR2 reads FRNRAP. This chain's CDR3 is CASGSRPGGLAGGSSYEQYF. The CDR3 DNA sequence: TGTGCTAGTGGTTCAAGACCGGGTGGTCTAGCGGGGGGTTCCTCCTACGAGCAGTACTTC. Drawing the rest from reference TRBV12-5 and TRBJ2-7, the complete variable domain is DARVTQTPRHKVTEMGQEVTMRCQPILGHNTVFWYRQTMMQGLELLAYFRNRAPLDDSGMPKDRFSAEMPDATLATLKIQPSEPRDSAVYFCASGSRPGGLAGGSSYEQYFGPGTRLTVT.

The chain has TRBV19 and TRBJ2-7, with a tentative D call TRBD2 (6 bases). In germline, CDR1 is LNHDA, CDR2 SQIVND (reference sequence). This CDR3 is 14 amino acids long. Trimming shortened V by 4 bases and J by 2 bases, and 12 bases separated the two germline ends. The CDR3 bases are TGTGCCAGTAGTAGCCGGGACTTGCCCTACGAGCAGTACTTC. Translation gives CASSSRDLPYEQYF.

This clone was found once. The chain combines TRBV9 with TRBJ2-1; 8 bases match TRBD2. Germline CDR1 and CDR2: SGDLS and YYNGEE. CDR3 size: 16 residues. J lost 4 bases, V lost 3 bases, and 9 bases had no gene match. The CDR3 DNA reads as TGTGCCAGCAGCGGCCTCGGGGGGGCAGGATACAATGAGCAGTTCTTC. This codes for CASSGLGGAGYNEQFF. The full variable domain, its missing parts supplied by reference TRBV9 and TRBJ2-1, is DSGVTQTPKHLITATGQRVTLRCSPRSGDLSVYWYQQSLDQGLQFLIQYYNGEERAKGNILERFSAQQFPDLHSELNLSSLELGDSALYFCASSGLGGAGYNEQFFGPGTRLTVL.

Turning to this clone: A read error may be the cause here, since a much bigger clone is one base away. The chain is built from TRBV11-2 and TRBJ2-2; D is undetermined. Germline CDR1 reads SGHAT; CDR2 reads FQNNGV. This CDR3 comprises 12 residues. The germline V and J ends were trimmed by 5 bases and 3 bases, with 4 bases remaining between them. The CDR3 sequence: CASSPYTGELFF. The CDR3 region has the DNA TGTGCCAGCAGCCCTTACACCGGGGAGCTGTTTTTT. The entire variable domain, with the rest obtained from reference TRBV11-2 and TRBJ2-2, is as follows: EAGVAQSPRYKIIEKRQSVAFWCNPISGHATLYWYQQILGQGPKLLIQFQNNGVVDDSQLPKDRFSAERLKGVDSTLKIQPAKLEDSAVYLCASSPYTGELFFGEGSRLTVL.

A single count supports this clone. The CDR3 sequence: CASSLSGQPFSTDTQYF. For the CDR3, the DNA is TGCGCCAGCAGCTTGTCCGGACAGCCTTTTAGCACAGATACGCAGTATTTT. The chain uses TRBV5-1 and TRBJ2-3, with D possibly being TRBD1 (6 bases). Per germline, CDR1 SGHRS and CDR2 YFSETQ. Trimming removed 1 base from V and 0 bases from J, with 15 bases in between. CDR3 length equals 17 residues. Based on the CDR3 plus reference TRBV5-1 and TRBJ2-3, the full variable domain is KAGVTQTPRYLIKTRGQQVTLSCSPISGHRSVSWYQQTPGQGLQFLFEYFSETQRNKGNFPGRFSGRQFSNSRSEMNVSTLELGDSALYLCASSLSGQPFSTDTQYFGPGTRLTVL.

The chain combines TRBV7-3 with TRBJ2-3; D call uncertain. Germline V lookup: CDR1 SGHTA, CDR2 FQGTGA. V dropped 4 bases and J dropped 6 bases, with 11 bases sitting between them. The CDR3 extends over 13 amino acids. CDR3 nucleotide sequence: TGTGCCAGCAGCTACGAGCCCGCGGATACGCAGTATTTT. Translating it yields CASSYEPADTQYF. The variable domain in full, with the rest retrieved from reference TRBV7-3 and TRBJ2-3, is GAGVSQTPSNKVTEKGKYVELRCDPISGHTALYWYRQSLGQGPEFLIYFQGTGAADDSGLPNDRFFAVRPEGSVSTLKIQRTERGDSAVYLCASSYEPADTQYFGPGTRLTVL.

The genes are TRBV5-4 and TRBJ2-2; 7 positions agree with TRBD1. This CDR3 has 14 residues. In germline, CDR1 is SGHNT, CDR2 YYREEE (reference sequence). V lost 4 bases to trimming and J lost 0 bases; unmatched junction nucleotides: 0. Here the CDR3 reads CASSQGANTGELFF. In DNA form, the CDR3 reads TGTGCCAGCAGCCAGGGGGCGAACACCGGGGAGCTGTTTTTT.

This chain uses TRBV9 with TRBJ2-3; tentative D call: TRBD2 (5 bases). The CDR3 has 14 residues. Trimming stripped 1 base from V and 4 bases from J, with 10 bases between. From germline, CDR1 is SGDLS and CDR2 YYNGEE. The CDR3 loop is CASSVSEGSDTQYF. In nucleotides, the CDR3 is TGTGCCAGCAGCGTATCTGAGGGATCAGATACGCAGTATTTT.

The chain couples TRBV29-1 to TRBJ1-2, with D perhaps matching TRBD1 (6 bases). The CDR3 extends over 14 amino acids. The germline CDR1 and CDR2 sequences are SQVTM and ANQGSEA. The ends were cut back, 3 bases at V and 4 bases at J, with 15 bases in the middle. The CDR3 DNA follows: TGCAGCGTTGATCAGGGGACGATCTTCTATGGCTACACCTTC. Protein: CSVDQGTIFYGYTF.

The chain recombines TRBV11-2 with TRBJ1-2; TRBD1 agrees at 8 bases. CDR1 is SGHAT, CDR2 FQNNGV, per germline. Losses at the gene ends were 4 bases for V and 8 bases for J; bases not matched to a gene: 12. The CDR3 totals 15 residues. CDR3 DNA sequence: TGTGCCAGCAGCTCCCCGGGGCGACAGGGGTGGGGCTACACCTTC. As protein: CASSSPGRQGWGYTF.

This clone has only one observation. The CDR3 DNA is TGTGCCAGCAGGATCGGGACAGACTATGGCTACACCTTC. This codes for CASRIGTDYGYTF. The chain joins TRBV2 to TRBJ1-2; 7 bases are shared with TRBD1. CDR3 size: 13 residues. Trimming took 6 bases from V and 3 from J; bases not matched to a gene: 4. Germline V gene sequence: CDR1 SNHLY, CDR2 FYNNEI.

The chain combines TRBV19 with TRBJ2-1; 8 bases are shared with TRBD2. The ends lost 5 bases at V and 5 bases at J; junction bases unmatched: 11. From germline, CDR1 is LNHDA and CDR2 SQIVND (reference sequence). This CDR3 spans 16 amino acids. The CDR3 reads CASSWGSGAINNEQFF. Here the CDR3 DNA reads TGTGCCAGTAGTTGGGGTAGCGGGGCAATTAACAATGAGCAGTTCTTC.

The chain uses TRBV5-6 and TRBJ2-5; D may be TRBD1 (6 bases). The CDR3 length is 14 residues. Trimming shortened V by 1 base and J by 2 bases, and 9 bases separated the two germline ends. The V gene's germline CDR1 is SGHDT and CDR2 YYEEEE. The CDR3 DNA is TGTGCCAGCAGCTTGTTCAGGGGACAAGAGACCCAGTACTTC. Translation: CASSLFRGQETQYF.

This chain joins TRBV20-1 and TRBJ2-3, with D possibly TRBD2 on 6 matching bases. This CDR3 spans 13 amino acids. The V end lost 3 bases, the J end lost 1 base, and 8 bases lay between the germline ends. Germline CDR1 and CDR2: DFQATT and SNEGSKA (reference sequence). The CDR3 nucleotides read TGCAGTGCTAGTGGCGGGGGCACAGATACGCAGTATTTT. Translated: CSASGGGTDTQYF.

V and J are TRBV24-1 and TRBJ2-2; D unresolved. CDR3 length: 11 residues. CDR1 is KGHDR and CDR2 is SFDVKD in the germline V gene. With 4 bases removed from V and 7 bases from J, the gap between germline ends came to 3 bases. The CDR3 is CATSDVGELFF. CDR3 bases: TGTGCCACCAGTGACGTCGGGGAGCTGTTTTTT.

The V and J genes are TRBV7-9 and TRBJ2-1; no clear D. Germline V gives CDR1 SEHNR, CDR2 FQNEAQ (reference sequence). Trimming removed 4 bases at V and 12 bases at J, with 10 bases between. The CDR3 extends over 11 amino acids. CDR3 in DNA: TGTGCCAGCAGCTCGTTAGATGGGCAGTTCTTC. It yields the protein CASSSLDGQFF.

This clone was found once. The genes are TRBV27 and TRBJ1-1; D is perhaps TRBD1 (5 bases). CDR1 is MNHEY, CDR2 SMNVEV, per germline (reference sequence). This CDR3 has 14 residues. The germline V and J ends were trimmed by 6 bases and 1 base, with 12 bases remaining between them. DNA of the CDR3: TGTGCCAGCAGGCAGGGTTTAGAGAACACTGAAGCTTTCTTT. Translating it yields CASRQGLENTEAFF.

This clone was observed a few times. The rearrangement joins TRBV25-1 to TRBJ1-2, with 7 bases lining up with TRBD1. J gave up 4 bases and V 6 bases, and 8 bases lay outside the gene matches. The germline V gene encodes CDR1 MGHDK and CDR2 SYGVNS. The CDR3 contains 14 residues. CDR3 sequence reads: CASSGNRGPYGYTF. DNA of the CDR3: TGTGCCAGCAGCGGAAACAGGGGCCCCTATGGCTACACCTTC.

The CDR3 reads CASSQDGTGTGNTIYF. The CDR3 nucleotides read TGCGCCAGCAGCCAAGATGGGACAGGGACTGGAAACACCATATATTTT. V usage is TRBV4-1 and J usage is TRBJ1-3; 9 positions agree with TRBD1. Germline CDR1 and CDR2: MGHRA and YSYEKL. The trim removed 0 bases at V and 2 bases at J, leaving 2 bases unmatched. This CDR3 comprises 16 residues.